The 17 T cell receptor beta chains below were found in one sample sequenced in a study of blood T cell repertoires in COVID-19. Profiled with immunoSEQ multiplex PCR; TCRdb holds only in-frame clones, not every one. The data contain some 71,000 clones, 84% of them singletons. Material: peripheral blood. The source of these receptors is a woman aged 50 to 65 with acute or convalescent COVID-19.

The rearrangement links TRBV3-1 (or the pseudogene TRBV3-2) to TRBJ2-3, with 15 bases matching TRBD2. Germline assignment: CDR1 LGHDT and CDR2 YNNKEL (reference sequence). Trimming took 4 bases from V and 5 from J; bases not matched to a gene: 4. CDR3 length: 16 residues. CDR3 bases: TGTGCCAGCAGCCTGGGACTAGCGGGAGGAGGAGATACGCAGTATTTT. This gives the protein CASSLGLAGGGDTQYF.

The rearrangement links TRBV7-3 to TRBJ2-2; a weak D match, TRBD2 (5 bases). The V end lost 5 bases, the J end lost 5 bases, and 15 bases lay between the germline ends. The germline V gene has CDR1 SGHTA and CDR2 FQGTGA. This CDR3 is 15 amino acids long. The CDR3 nucleotides read TGTGCCAGCAGCCACCCCGTTGCGGGTACCGGGGAGCTGTTTTTT. It specifies CASSHPVAGTGELFF.

This sequence joins TRBV10-3 and TRBJ1-4; D is undetermined. Germline V CDR1 and CDR2: ENHRY, SYGVKD. With 0 bases removed from V and 0 bases from J, the gap between germline ends came to 17 bases. This CDR3 contains 19 residues. The CDR3 sequence: CAISESASIATATNEKLFF. The CDR3 DNA reads TGTGCCATCAGTGAGTCGGCTTCAATCGCAACCGCAACTAATGAAAAACTGTTTTTT.

The chain couples TRBV5-1 to TRBJ1-1; D is perhaps TRBD1 (6 bases). V lost 3 bases, J lost 0 bases, and 18 bases lay in between. Germline V gives CDR1 SGHRS, CDR2 YFSETQ. The CDR3 loop spans 17 amino acids. The CDR3 region has the DNA TGCGCCAGCAGCTCGTATCCCGGACAGTCCATGAACACTGAAGCTTTCTTT. As protein: CASSSYPGQSMNTEAFF. Together with reference TRBV5-1 and TRBJ1-1, the CDR3 gives the full variable domain: KAGVTQTPRYLIKTRGQQVTLSCSPISGHRSVSWYQQTPGQGLQFLFEYFSETQRNKGNFPGRFSGRQFSNSRSEMNVSTLELGDSALYLCASSSYPGQSMNTEAFFGQGTRLTVV.

This clone was seen just once. This sequence joins TRBV5-1 and TRBJ1-1; D gene unclear. This CDR3 has 13 residues. Germline V gene lookup returns CDR1 SGHRS and CDR2 YFSETQ. V was pared by 0 bases and J by 6 bases, with 9 bases between. CDR3 sequence reads: CASSLARESEAFF. The CDR3 region has the DNA TGCGCCAGCAGCTTGGCCCGAGAATCTGAAGCTTTCTTT.

The J gene is TRBJ2-1, the V gene TRBV15; D ambiguous. From germline, CDR1 is LNHNV and CDR2 YYDKDF (reference sequence). There are 16 residues in the CDR3. V was pared by 0 bases and J by 3 bases, with 12 bases between. The CDR3 sequence is CATSREGRLGYNEQFF. Here the CDR3 DNA reads TGTGCCACCAGCAGAGAGGGTAGACTTGGCTACAATGAGCAGTTCTTC.

V is TRBV10-3 and J is TRBJ2-7, with a weak D call TRBD2 (5 bases). Trimming pared 0 bases from V and 1 base from J, leaving 7 bases between. The CDR3 has 14 residues. CDR1 ENHRY and CDR2 SYGVKD come from the germline V gene. The CDR3 DNA is TGTGCCATCAGTGAGTCACTAGGATCCTACGAGCAGTACTTC. Translated: CAISESLGSYEQYF.

The V call is TRBV10-1, the J call TRBJ1-5, with TRBD1 matching over 8 bases. The CDR3 has 14 amino acids. Trimming cost V 6 bases and J 3 bases; bases outside gene matches: 4. Per the germline V gene, CDR1 is WNHNN and CDR2 is SYGVQD (reference sequence). Here the CDR3 DNA reads TGCGCCAGCAGGTCAGGGGGCTACAATCAGCCCCAGCATTTT. This encodes CASRSGGYNQPQHF.

The J gene is TRBJ1-1, the V gene TRBV4-3, with 8 positions matching TRBD1. CDR3 length equals 15 residues. Germline CDR1 is LGHNA and CDR2 is YSLEER. J was trimmed by 4 bases and V by 2 bases; bases with no gene match: 6. Written as DNA, the CDR3 is TGCGCCAGCAGCCAACAGGGGGCTGGAAGCACTGAAGCTTTCTTT. It is translated as CASSQQGAGSTEAFF.

J is TRBJ2-5 and V is TRBV9; 7 bases fit TRBD1. This CDR3 region has 15 residues. CDR1 is SGDLS, CDR2 YYNGEE, per germline. Trimming took 9 bases from V and 2 from J; bases not matched to a gene: 13. The chain's CDR3 is CANSSLSGGQETQYF. The CDR3 nucleotides read TGTGCCAACAGTAGCTTATCAGGGGGACAAGAGACCCAGTACTTC.

The V and J genes are TRBV4-2 and TRBJ1-1; D possibly corresponds to TRBD1 (5 bases). V was clipped by 2 bases and J by 4 bases, with 8 bases between them. In germline, CDR1 is LGHNA, CDR2 YNFKEQ. This CDR3 comprises 13 residues. The CDR3 spells CASSQPGGTEAFF. The DNA of the CDR3 is TGTGCCAGCAGCCAACCGGGGGGCACTGAAGCTTTCTTT.

The chain links TRBV5-5 to TRBJ2-7; D gene ambiguous. This CDR3 region has 16 residues. The ends were cut back, 3 bases at V and 3 bases at J, with 19 bases in the middle. Per germline, CDR1 SGHKS and CDR2 YYEKEE (reference sequence). The CDR3 DNA sequence: TGTGCCAGCAGCTCAATGACTCGTAGTCCCTACTACGAGCAGTACTTC. This translates into CASSSMTRSPYYEQYF.

The genes are TRBV2 and TRBJ2-7, with D possibly matching TRBD2 (5 bases). CDR3 length: 14 residues. The V gene's germline CDR1 is SNHLY and CDR2 FYNNEI. The ends were cut back, 6 bases at V and 0 bases at J, with 12 bases in the middle. In DNA, the CDR3 is TGTGCCAGCAGGCAGGAGGTATCCTCCTACGAGCAGTACTTC. Translated, it gives CASRQEVSSYEQYF.

The chain employs TRBV5-6 and TRBJ2-3; 13 nucleotides align to TRBD2. Germline lookup yields CDR1 SGHDT and CDR2 YYEEEE. This CDR3 contains 17 residues. V lost 4 bases to trimming and J lost 2 bases; unmatched junction nucleotides: 7. The CDR3 sequence: CASSLRTSGSPTDTQYF. The CDR3 coding sequence is TGTGCCAGCAGCCTAAGGACTAGCGGGAGCCCCACAGATACGCAGTATTTT.

In regard to this clone: At one end the junction does not follow the germline gene, possibly because of a read error. This CDR3 is CASTSSRVLFF. The CDR3 DNA sequence: TGTGCCAGCACCTCTTCCAGGGTGTTGTTCTTC. This sequence joins TRBV12-3 or TRBV12-4 and TRBJ2-4; TRBD1 might be the D (5 bases). This CDR3 has 11 residues.

This sequence joins TRBV6-6 and TRBJ1-5; D call uncertain. V dropped 7 bases and J dropped 2 bases, with 18 bases sitting between them. This CDR3 has 16 amino acids. The germline gives CDR1 MNHNY, CDR2 SVGAGI (reference sequence). The CDR3 here is CASTFEGSVGNQPQHF. CDR3 coding DNA: TGTGCCAGCACCTTTGAGGGTTCGGTGGGCAATCAGCCCCAGCATTTT.

In this sample, this clone turned up once. The J gene is TRBJ1-1, the V gene TRBV12-5, with 7 bases that match TRBD1. The V and J ends lost 0 bases and 0 bases, in that order; junction bases with no gene match: 13. The germline gives CDR1 LGHNT, CDR2 FRNRAP. The length of the CDR3 is 19 residues. CDR3 region: CASGLVLGTDDRMNTEAFF. As DNA, the CDR3 is TGTGCTAGTGGTTTGGTACTCGGGACAGACGACCGGATGAACACTGAAGCTTTCTTT. The whole variable domain, remainder taken from reference TRBV12-5 and TRBJ1-1, is DARVTQTPRHKVTEMGQEVTMRCQPILGHNTVFWYRQTMMQGLELLAYFRNRAPLDDSGMPKDRFSAEMPDATLATLKIQPSEPRDSAVYFCASGLVLGTDDRMNTEAFFGQGTRLTVV.